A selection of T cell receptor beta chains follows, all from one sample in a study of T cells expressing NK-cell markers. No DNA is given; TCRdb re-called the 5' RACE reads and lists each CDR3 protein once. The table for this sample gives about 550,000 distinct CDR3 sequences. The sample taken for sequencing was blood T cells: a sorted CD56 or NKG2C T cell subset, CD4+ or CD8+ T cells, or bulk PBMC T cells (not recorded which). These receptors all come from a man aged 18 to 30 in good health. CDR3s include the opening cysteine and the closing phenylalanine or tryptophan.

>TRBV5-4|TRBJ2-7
CASSFRDRNPYEQYF
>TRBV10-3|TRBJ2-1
CAISDPQGQFF
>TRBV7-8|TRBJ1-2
CASSPTAQHGYTF
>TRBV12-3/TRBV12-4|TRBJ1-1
CASSLRAGNTEAFF
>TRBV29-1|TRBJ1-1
CSGTRFATPIENTEAFF
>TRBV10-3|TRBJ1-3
CAITGTASGNTIYF
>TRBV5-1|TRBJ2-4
CASSLNGQDRPQYF
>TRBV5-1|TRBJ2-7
CASSPALAGGTYEQYF
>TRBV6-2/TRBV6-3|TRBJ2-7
CASRTSGGGYEQYF
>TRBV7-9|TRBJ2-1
CASSLSGNNEQFF
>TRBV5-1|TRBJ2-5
CASSTLGLAGGLLRETQYF
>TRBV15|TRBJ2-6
CATRRKGANVLTF
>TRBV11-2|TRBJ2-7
CASSPERSSYEQYF
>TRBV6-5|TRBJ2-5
CASSYAGLGAQETQYF
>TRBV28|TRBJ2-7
CASSLLVSSYEQYF
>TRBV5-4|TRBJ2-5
CASRWRQGETQYF
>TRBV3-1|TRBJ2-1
CASSGTSGVRSSYNEQFF
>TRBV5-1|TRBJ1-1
CASSLEMGGRTEAFF
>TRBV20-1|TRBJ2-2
CSARRGIAGTGELFF
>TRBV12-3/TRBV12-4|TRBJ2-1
CASSSLAGVSNEQFF
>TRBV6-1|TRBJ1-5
CASSAGTGMWSNQPQHF
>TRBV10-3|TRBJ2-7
CAISESFGGGSSYEQYF
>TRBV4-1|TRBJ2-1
CASSQEGTGGGSEQFF
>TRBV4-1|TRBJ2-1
CASSRALAGEFNEQFF
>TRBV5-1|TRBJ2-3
CASSRPTGNTDTQYF
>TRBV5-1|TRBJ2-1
CASSLEVSGSGGNEQFF
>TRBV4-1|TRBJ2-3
CASSQDSGSPTDTQYF
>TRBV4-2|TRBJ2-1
CASSQEGAGGPYNEQFF
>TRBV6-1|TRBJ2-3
CASSYSGSLPGTDTQYF
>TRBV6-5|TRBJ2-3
CASMSTTDTQYF
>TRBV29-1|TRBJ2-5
CSVGLSSGRTETQYF
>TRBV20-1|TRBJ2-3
CSANRLAATDTQYF
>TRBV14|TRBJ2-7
CASSQDSGTGMYEQYF
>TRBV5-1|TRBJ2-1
CASSQDSGFNEQFF
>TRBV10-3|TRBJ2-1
CAIMAGSDEQFF
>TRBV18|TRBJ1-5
CASSPGGTGVNSAQPQHF
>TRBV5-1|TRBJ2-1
CASSLNSGSEFVQFF
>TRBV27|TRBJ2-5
CASSPRDREWETQYF
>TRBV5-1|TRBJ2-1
CASTQGRGLAYEQFF
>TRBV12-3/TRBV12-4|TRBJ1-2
CASRLRGAGGYTF
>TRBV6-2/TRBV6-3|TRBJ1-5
CASRGGNRSTLGPQHF
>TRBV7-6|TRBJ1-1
CASSSGTGYSETEAFF
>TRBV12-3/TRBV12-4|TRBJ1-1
CASRVQGRGTEAFF
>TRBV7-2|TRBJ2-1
CASSFLYRGSEQFF
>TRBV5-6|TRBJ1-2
CASRRGTVGHNYGYTF
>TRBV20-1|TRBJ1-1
CSARAREQGNTEAFF
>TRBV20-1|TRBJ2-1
CSARAPTSGRAEQFF
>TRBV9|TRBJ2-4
CASSVDPGQGTKNIQYF
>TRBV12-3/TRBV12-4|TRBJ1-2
CASSTSLGPGNYGYTF
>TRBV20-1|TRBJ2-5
CSFIHVASGFQETQYF
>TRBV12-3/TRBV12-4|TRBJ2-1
CASSEYNEQFF
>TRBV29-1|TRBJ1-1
CSGLGTLMNTEAFF
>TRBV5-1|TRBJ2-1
CASSGNSGRAVNEQFF
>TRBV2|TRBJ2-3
CANSPGTSGRSTDTQYF
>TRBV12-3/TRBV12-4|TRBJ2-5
CASSFSSSQETQYF
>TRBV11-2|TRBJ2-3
CASSLGSLSTDTQYF
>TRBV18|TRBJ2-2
CASSPPGSRDTGELFF
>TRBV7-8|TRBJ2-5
CASSLASSLGETQYF
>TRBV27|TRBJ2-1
CASSWTGGSYNEQFF